This T cell receptor beta chain was captured in a study of cytomegalovirus exposure and HLA in healthy donors. Primers: 60 Vbeta forward and 13 Jbeta reverse. Method: immunoSEQ multiplex PCR; TCRdb's copy keeps in-frame clones and lacks some. Of hundreds of thousands of clones listed, about 79% are singletons. Unmatched junction bases numbered 10, after V lost 5 bases and J lost 6 bases. This CDR3 has 15 residues. Germline V lookup: CDR1 MNHEY, CDR2 SMNVEV (reference sequence). The chain combines TRBV27 with TRBJ2-1; 7 bases agree with TRBD2. The sequencing sample was made of PBMCs. The clonotype originates from a male donor in good health and CMV-seronegative. The CDR3 sequence is CASSLRRESGNEQFF. DNA for the CDR3: TGTGCCAGCAGTCTTAGGCGGGAGTCGGGCAATGAGCAGTTCTTC.